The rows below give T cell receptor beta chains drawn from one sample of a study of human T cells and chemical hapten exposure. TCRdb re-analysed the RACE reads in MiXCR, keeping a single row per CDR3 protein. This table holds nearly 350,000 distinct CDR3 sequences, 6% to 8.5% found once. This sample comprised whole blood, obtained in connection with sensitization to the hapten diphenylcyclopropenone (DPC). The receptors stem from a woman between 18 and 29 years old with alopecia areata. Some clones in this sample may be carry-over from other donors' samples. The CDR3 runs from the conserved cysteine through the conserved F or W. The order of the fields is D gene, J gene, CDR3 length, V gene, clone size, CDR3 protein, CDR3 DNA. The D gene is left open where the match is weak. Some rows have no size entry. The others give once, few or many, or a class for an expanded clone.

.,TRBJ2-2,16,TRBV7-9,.,CASSSLRGIGAGELFF,TGTGCCAGCAGCTCCCTTCGGGGGATCGGGGCCGGGGAGCTGTTTTTT
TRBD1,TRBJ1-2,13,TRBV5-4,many,CASSRDRVDGYTF,TGTGCCAGCAGCCGGGACAGGGTAGATGGCTACACCTTC
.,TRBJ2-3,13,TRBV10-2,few,CASNQAGTDTQYF,TGCGCCAGCAACCAGGCGGGGACAGATACGCAGTATTTT
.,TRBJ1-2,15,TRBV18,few,CASSPTEVLGYGYTF,TGTGCCAGCTCACCGACGGAGGTGCTCGGCTATGGCTACACCTTC
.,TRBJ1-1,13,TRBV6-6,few,CASTGQADTEAFF,TGTGCCAGCACGGGCCAGGCTGACACTGAAGCTTTCTTT
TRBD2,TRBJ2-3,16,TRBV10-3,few,CAISESLAGGTDTQYF,TGTGCCATCAGTGAGTCGCTAGCGGGGGGTACAGATACGCAGTATTTT
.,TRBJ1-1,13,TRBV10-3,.,CAISGAWGTEAFF,TGTGCCATCAGCGGGGCATGGGGCACTGAAGCTTTCTTT
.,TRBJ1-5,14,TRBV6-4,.,CASSVEGINQPQHF,TGTGCCAGCAGTGTGGAGGGAATCAATCAGCCCCAGCATTTT
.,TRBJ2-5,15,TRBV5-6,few,CASDDTSGYQETQYF,TGTGCCAGCGACGACACGTCAGGGTACCAAGAGACCCAGTACTTC
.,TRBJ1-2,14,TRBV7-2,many,CASSLDGGSYGYTF,TGTGCCAGCAGCTTAGATGGGGGGTCGTATGGCTACACCTTC
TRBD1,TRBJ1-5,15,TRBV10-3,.,CAISDSGTGIQPQHF,TGTGCCATCAGTGACTCCGGGACAGGGATTCAGCCCCAGCATTTT
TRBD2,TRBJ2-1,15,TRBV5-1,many,CASRLQGLAGGEQFF,TGCGCCAGCAGACTGCAGGGACTAGCGGGGGGTGAGCAGTTCTTC
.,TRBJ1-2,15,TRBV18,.,CASSPQAQVDYGYTF,TGTGCCAGCTCACCCCAAGCTCAGGTGGACTATGGCTACACCTTC
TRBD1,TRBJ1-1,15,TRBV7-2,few,CASSPGTGAGTEAFF,TGTGCCAGCAGCCCCGGGACAGGGGCAGGCACTGAAGCTTTCTTT
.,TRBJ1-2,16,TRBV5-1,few,CASSPGGGASNYGYTF,TGCGCCAGCAGCCCCGGGGGGGGCGCGTCTAACTATGGCTACACCTTC
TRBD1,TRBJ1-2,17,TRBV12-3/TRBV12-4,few,CASSLTLTGSGNYGYTF,TGTGCCAGCAGTCTCACTTTGACAGGGTCAGGGAACTATGGCTACACCTTC
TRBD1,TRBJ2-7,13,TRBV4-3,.,CASSQEGTGNLYF,TGCGCCAGCAGCCAGGAAGGGACAGGCAACTTGTACTTC
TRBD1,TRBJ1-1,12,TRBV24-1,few,CATSTPEGAAFF,TGTGCCACCAGTACCCCTGAGGGGGCAGCTTTCTTT
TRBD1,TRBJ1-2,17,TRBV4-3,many,CASSQDHGTGGSYGYTF,TGCGCCAGCAGCCAAGATCATGGGACAGGGGGCAGCTATGGCTACACCTTC
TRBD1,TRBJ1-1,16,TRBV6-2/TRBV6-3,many,CASSYEAQGATTEAFF,TGTGCCAGCAGTTACGAGGCGCAGGGGGCCACCACTGAAGCTTTCTTT
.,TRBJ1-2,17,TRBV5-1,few,CASSYQTYRASSHGYTF,TGCGCCAGCAGCTATCAAACTTACCGGGCCTCAAGTCATGGCTACACCTTC
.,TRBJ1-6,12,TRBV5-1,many,CASSEGDSPLHF,TGCGCCAGCAGCGAGGGGGATTCACCCCTCCACTTT